The subject of this entry is one T cell receptor beta chain. Germline lookup yields CDR1 SGHTS and CDR2 YDEGEE. This CDR3 region has 13 residues. J lost 12 bases, V lost 0 bases, and 5 bases had no gene match. The data originate from a study of brain T cells in children with intractable seizures. Data came from immunoSEQ multiplex PCR; TCRdb stores just in-frame clones and leaves some out. In the table there are more than 40,000 clones, about nine tenths of which are singletons. This receptor was taken from a girl aged 2 to 9 with tuberous sclerosis and intractable seizures. The input for sequencing was peripheral blood, taken at surgery. This sequence joins TRBV5-8 and TRBJ2-1, with 8 bases matching TRBD1. CDR3 DNA sequence: TGTGCCAGCAGCTTGGCCGGGACAGGTCCGCAGTTCTTC. Protein: CASSLAGTGPQFF.